This T cell receptor beta chain was documented in a study of sequential checkpoint blockade in melanoma. Across the whole study: Maintenance nivolumab came after either treatment sequence. DNA from 91 pretreatment tumor samples underwent TCRβ immunosequencing.

The treatment denotes: randomized to nivolumab then ipilimumab (arm A) or the reverse (arm B). None of the patients previously received DNA-damaging chemotherapy. Libraries were prepared by immunoSEQ multiplex PCR; TCRdb keeps only in-frame clonotypes and omits some of them. The table lists some 8,000 clones, under 30% of them singletons. The CDR3 has 15 residues. Trimming left V 6 bases short and J 1 base short, with 16 bases between. Germline CDR1 is SGHNT and CDR2 is YENEEA. The receptor comes from a human donor with melanoma. The material was tumor tissue (inferred from file names), obtained from a patient given nivolumab and ipilimumab in sequence. The chain is built from TRBV11-3 and TRBJ2-7; D is tentatively TRBD1 or TRBD2 (5 bases each). This chain's CDR3 is CASRRDRGPSYEQYF. The DNA of the CDR3 is TGTGCCAGCAGAAGAGACCGGGGACCTTCCTACGAGCAGTACTTC.